This T cell receptor (beta chain) was recovered during a study of a mutant IDH1 vaccine in newly diagnosed glioma. Background on the study: Following radiotherapy alone, or alongside temozolomide cycles, vaccination was started after an interval of 4-6 weeks. The study's findings and limits: Pseudoprogression seemingly bore no relation to changes in top peripheral T cell clonotypes.

Assay used: immunoSEQ multiplex PCR; TCRdb lists only in-frame clones, some missing. The sample yields around 55,000 clones, about 80% seen once. Details on this clone: Its antigen is unidentified.

The CDR3 totals 16 residues. With V trimmed by 1 base and J by 4 bases, 6 bases remained unmatched. CDR1 is MGHRA, CDR2 YSYEKL, per germline. Indicated time point: week 23, last vaccination. Topical imiquimod accompanied each vaccine dose, which consisted of 300 ug of mutant IDH1 20-mer peptide. Those who donated had recent WHO grade 3 or 4 IDH1-mutant, ATRX-lost astrocytomas. This TCR came from a man aged 40-55 years with glioma. The gene calls are TRBV4-1 and TRBJ2-2, with TRBD2 matching 7 bases. The sample consisted of PBMCs, taken from a glioma patient whose treatment included an IDH1 peptide vaccine. The CDR3 sequence: CASSQGGGTVTGELFF. CDR3 coding DNA: TGCGCCAGCAGCCAAGGGGGGGGGACCGTCACCGGGGAGCTGTTTTTT.